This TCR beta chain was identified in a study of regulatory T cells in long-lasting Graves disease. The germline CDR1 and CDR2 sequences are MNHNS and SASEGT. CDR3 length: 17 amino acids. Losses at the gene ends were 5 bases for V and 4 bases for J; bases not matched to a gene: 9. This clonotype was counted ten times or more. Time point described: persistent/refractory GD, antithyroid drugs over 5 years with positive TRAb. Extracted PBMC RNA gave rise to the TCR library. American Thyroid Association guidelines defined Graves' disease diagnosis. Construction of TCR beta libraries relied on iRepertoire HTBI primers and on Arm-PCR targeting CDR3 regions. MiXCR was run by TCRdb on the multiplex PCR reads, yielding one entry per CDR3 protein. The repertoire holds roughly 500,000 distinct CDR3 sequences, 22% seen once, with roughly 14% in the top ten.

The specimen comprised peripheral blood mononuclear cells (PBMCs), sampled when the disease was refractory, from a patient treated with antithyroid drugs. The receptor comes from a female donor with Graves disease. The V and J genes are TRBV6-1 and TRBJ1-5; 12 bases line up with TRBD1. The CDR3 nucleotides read TGTGCCAGCAGTCGGGACAGGGGGCTTTCACCTAATCAGCCCCAGCATTTT. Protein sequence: CASSRDRGLSPNQPQHF.